This T cell receptor (beta chain) was captured by sequencing in a study of neurological immune-mediated disorders. This clonotype was picked up many times. The antigen is undetermined. Each sequencing run yielded over 160 million TCR-beta sequences from 15-18 subjects. TCRdb re-derived calls from the 5' RACE reads in MiXCR, one entry per CDR3 protein. The repertoire holds 49,000 or so distinct CDR3 sequences, with 16% as singletons. General study findings and limits: Expanded clones shared no identical CDR3 amino acid sequences across subjects, which suggested private TCR-beta repertoires in all groups. Patients with HTLV-1-associated myelopathy showed the most TCR clonal expansion. Those with multiple sclerosis showed the least, falling below healthy controls.

Per the germline V gene, CDR1 is LNHNV and CDR2 is YYDKDF (reference sequence). The CDR3 spans 15 residues. Trimming left V 3 bases short and J 3 bases short, with 15 bases between. The clonotype originates from a man aged 60-69 years in good health. The rearrangement joins TRBV15 to TRBJ2-7; tentatively, D is TRBD1 (6 bases). Sequencing input: PBMCs. CDR3 in DNA: TGTGCCACCAGCAGTGGGGGCAGCGCTCTCTACGAGCAGTACTTC. As protein: CATSSGGSALYEQYF.